This T cell receptor beta chain emerged from a study of a mutant IDH1 vaccine in newly diagnosed glioma. Data came from immunoSEQ multiplex PCR; TCRdb stores just in-frame clones and leaves some out. Among tens of thousands of clones listed, under 90% were seen once. This CDR3 is 15 amino acids long. V shed 1 base and J 3 bases; nucleotides not matched to a gene: 4. Per the germline V gene, CDR1 is SGHNT and CDR2 is YYREEE (reference sequence). Time point reported: baseline, week 1 (first vaccination visit). Treatment denoted: pre-vaccination baseline after standard-of-care therapy. The TCR sequence derives from a woman aged 50 to 65 with glioma. This specimen was PBMCs, taken from a glioma patient treated with radiotherapy, temozolomide or both. The chain couples TRBV5-4 to TRBJ1-5; 7 nucleotides agree with TRBD1. CDR3 in DNA: TGTGCCAGCAGCTTGATGGGACAGAACAATCAGCCCCAGCATTTT. It specifies CASSLMGQNNQPQHF.